The clone carrying this T cell receptor beta chain occurred many times. Antigen: not known. The entry originates in a study of T cell repertoires in cytomegalovirus infection. Across the study: CMV infection and matching HLA type were both indicated by public TCR beta signatures.

The CDR3 covers 14 residues. The ends were cut back, 1 base at V and 10 bases at J, with 17 bases in the middle. The germline V gene has CDR1 SGHDT and CDR2 YYEEEE. Via MiXCR, TCRdb re-called the reads, giving one row per CDR3 protein. In the table there are roughly 320,000 distinct CDR3 sequences, more than 8% of which are singletons. General study findings and limits: Summed frequency of shared TCR beta families picked out CMV carriers who also had the relevant HLA. Ex vivo, HLA-C-restricted CMV-specific TCR beta clonotypes prevailed over the rest of the response.

The specimen was PBMCs. This rearrangement joins TRBV5-6 to TRBJ1-1; D gene uncertain. The receptor was derived from a human donor in good health (CMV status not recorded). Some clones in this sample may be carry-over from other donors' samples. The chain's CDR3 is CASSLYTTPSGAFF. The CDR3 DNA reads as TGTGCCAGCAGCTTGTATACAACCCCATCTGGAGCTTTCTTT.